The 11 T cell receptor beta chains in this list originate from one sample, sequenced in a study of cytomegalovirus exposure and HLA in healthy donors. Use of 60 Vbeta and 13 Jbeta primers characterized the PCR. Here immunoSEQ multiplex PCR was the method, and the copy in TCRdb shows in-frame clones only, minus some. The table lists roughly 250,000 clones, approximately 85% of them singletons. Input material: PBMCs. The receptors were sampled from a woman aged 40 to 49 in good health and CMV-seropositive.

The V and J genes are TRBV6-1 and TRBJ2-5; 9 bases are a match to TRBD2. This CDR3 is 15 amino acids long. From germline, CDR1 is MNHNS and CDR2 SASEGT. The V segment lost 2 bases and the J segment 10 bases; nucleotides outside the gene matches: 11. In DNA, the CDR3 is TGTGCCAGCAGTGAACTGACTAGCGGATCTCGGGACCAGTACTTC. Translated: CASSELTSGSRDQYF.

The J gene is TRBJ2-5, the V gene TRBV6-5; a possible D gene is TRBD1 (6 bases). The J call is in doubt because the DNA end fits TRBJ2-7 better. The CDR3 contains 14 residues. In germline, CDR1 is MNHEY, CDR2 SVGAGI. In DNA form, the CDR3 reads TGTGCCAGCAGTTACCTAGGACAGATCTACGAGCAGTACTTC. This gives the protein CASSYLGQIYEQYF.

The chain has TRBV11-2 and TRBJ2-7, with 7 bases lining up with TRBD2. J gave up 2 bases and V 6 bases, and 10 bases lay outside the gene matches. The V gene's germline CDR1 is SGHAT and CDR2 FQNNGV. The CDR3 loop spans 15 amino acids. The CDR3 coding sequence is TGTGCCAGCAGGTCGTGGGGGAGGGGTACCTACGAGCAGTACTTC. Translated, it gives CASRSWGRGTYEQYF.

The table lists this clone with a few counts. The V gene is TRBV6-5, the J gene TRBJ2-2; TRBD1 might be the D (5 bases). The CDR3 covers 14 residues. Per the germline V gene, CDR1 is MNHEY and CDR2 is SVGAGI. V was clipped by 7 bases and J by 5 bases, with 14 bases between them. The CDR3 DNA reads as TGTGCCAGCACCCTGGGGCGAAGGACCGGGGAGCTGTTTTTT. It specifies CASTLGRRTGELFF.

V is TRBV5-1 and J is TRBJ2-1, with TRBD2 identical over 10 bases. V shed 4 bases, J shed 9 bases, and the junction held 13 bases outside the gene matches. This CDR3 is built from 16 residues. The V gene's germline CDR1 is SGHRS and CDR2 YFSETQ. CDR3 bases: TGCGCCAGCAGCCCGCGGACTAGCGGAGCTTCGAGTGAGCAGTTCTTC. Amino acids: CASSPRTSGASSEQFF.

This sequence joins TRBV7-6 and TRBJ2-7; 14 bases fit TRBD2. V lost 1 base and J lost 4; bases outside the gene matches: 9. The germline V gene has CDR1 SGHVS and CDR2 FNYEAQ. The length of the CDR3 is 18 residues. The CDR3 nucleotides are TGTGCCAGCAGCTTAGAAGGGGGGGGACTAGCGGGAGATTACGAGCAGTACTTC. As protein: CASSLEGGGLAGDYEQYF.

The CDR3 nucleotides read TGTGCCAGCGCGAGCTCTGGAAACACCATATATTTT. As protein: CASASSGNTIYF. The gene calls are TRBV27 and TRBJ1-3, with D uncertain. Looked up from germline, CDR1 is MNHEY and CDR2 is SMNVEV (reference sequence). Deletions cut 8 bases from V and 0 bases from J, with 5 bases between. The CDR3 contains 12 residues.

The CDR3: CASNLALGAYEQYF. In DNA, the CDR3 is TGTGCCAGCAACCTCGCTCTCGGTGCCTACGAGCAGTACTTC. This chain connects TRBV28 to TRBJ2-7; D ambiguous. V gave up 7 bases and J gave up 2 bases, with 15 bases separating them. The CDR3 extends over 14 amino acids. Germline V gene lookup returns CDR1 MDHEN and CDR2 SYDVKM.

This rearrangement joins TRBV27 to TRBJ1-5; no clear D gene. With 0 bases removed from V and 5 bases from J, the gap between germline ends came to 8 bases. Germline assignment: CDR1 MNHEY and CDR2 SMNVEV (reference sequence). The CDR3 extends over 14 amino acids. The CDR3 coding sequence is TGTGCCAGCAGTTTATCGAACGGAGATCAGCCCCAGCATTTT. Translation gives CASSLSNGDQPQHF.

This chain uses TRBV7-9 with TRBJ2-5, with 11 bases matching TRBD2. V shed 3 bases and J 3 bases; nucleotides not matched to a gene: 3. CDR1 SEHNR and CDR2 FQNEAQ come from the germline V gene (reference sequence). The CDR3 has 15 residues. The CDR3: CASSFSGRAEETQYF. CDR3 DNA sequence: TGTGCCAGCAGCTTTAGCGGGAGGGCGGAAGAGACCCAGTACTTC.

This clone was counted a few times. This chain joins TRBV10-3 and TRBJ1-2, with D perhaps TRBD1 (6 bases). The CDR3 is 12 residues long. Trimming took off 7 bases at V and 6 bases at J, with 12 bases between the two ends. Germline CDR1 reads ENHRY; CDR2 reads SYGVKD. In DNA, the CDR3 is TGTGCCATCAACAGGGAGGGCGATGGCTACACCTTC. This gives the protein CAINREGDGYTF.